This passage covers 5 T cell receptor beta chains from one sample sequenced in a study of T cells in Graves' hyperthyroidism and ophthalmopathy. The TCR beta CDR3 regions underwent amplification using RNA transcripts as the source. Primed by the HTBI set, a first-round RT-PCR was run on the TCR CDR3. Each CDR3 protein gets one entry after TCRdb re-called the multiplex PCR reads with MiXCR. The sample records roughly 500,000 distinct CDR3 sequences, about 45% being singletons. Sequenced input: peripheral blood or thyroid tissue (not recorded which). The receptors come from an adult woman with Graves' disease, either hyperthyroidism or ophthalmopathy (not recorded which).

This chain uses TRBV20-1 with TRBJ1-1; D might be TRBD1 (6 bases). The CDR3 is made up of 16 amino acids. Germline lookup yields CDR1 DFQATT and CDR2 SNEGSKA (reference sequence). Trimming left V 0 bases short and J 0 bases short, with 14 bases between. CDR3 residues: CSARDWEGTMNTEAFF. The CDR3 DNA is TGCAGTGCTAGAGATTGGGAGGGGACAATGAACACTGAAGCTTTCTTT.

The V call is TRBV29-1, the J call TRBJ2-4; 8 nucleotides line up with TRBD1. From germline, CDR1 is SQVTM and CDR2 ANQGSEA. The CDR3 is 12 residues long. J was trimmed by 6 bases and V by 7 bases; bases with no gene match: 5. The CDR3, as DNA: TGCAGCGCTGGGACAGGTCCAAACATTCAGTACTTC. This codes for CSAGTGPNIQYF.

Ten or more counts support this clonotype. The chain has TRBV7-2 and TRBJ2-2, with D tentatively TRBD1 or TRBD2 (5 bases each). In germline, CDR1 is SGHTA, CDR2 FQGNSA. Trimming shortened V by 3 bases and J by 5 bases, and 10 bases separated the two germline ends. The CDR3 has 14 amino acids. The CDR3 reads CASSFGAVTGELFF. CDR3 nucleotides: TGTGCCAGCAGCTTCGGGGCCGTGACCGGGGAGCTGTTTTTT. The whole variable domain, filled in from reference TRBV7-2 and TRBJ2-2, reads GAGVSQSPSNKVTEKGKDVELRCDPISGHTALYWYRQSLGQGLEFLIYFQGNSAPDKSGLPSDRFSAERTGGSVSTLTIQRTQQEDSAVYLCASSFGAVTGELFFGEGSRLTVL.

The gene calls are TRBV9 and TRBJ1-1; 9 bases are a match to TRBD1. Germline-derived CDR1 and CDR2 are SGDLS and YYNGEE. The CDR3 consists of 13 residues. V was clipped by 8 bases and J by 1 base; unmatched bases: 3. The CDR3 nucleotides are TGTGCCAGTCAGGGACAGGGGAACACTGAAGCTTTCTTT. It codes for CASQGQGNTEAFF.

This clonotype was counted ten times or more. This chain uses TRBV12-3 or TRBV12-4 with TRBJ2-7; D remains unclear. Trimming took off 6 bases at V and 1 base at J, with 10 bases between the two ends. The CDR3 runs to 13 residues. The CDR3 DNA reads TGTGCCAGCAGCCCCGGACGGTCCTACGAGCAGTACTTC. As protein: CASSPGRSYEQYF.